The 31 T cell receptor beta chains in this list originate from one sample, sequenced in a study of OX40 agonist ivuxolimab in advanced cancers. The repertoire was sequenced with immunoSEQ multiplex PCR; TCRdb's copy has only in-frame clones and lacks some. The sample includes under 65,000 clones, approximately 90% of them seen just once. Sequenced material: CD4+ or CD8+ T cells sorted from blood, taken in a trial of the OX40 agonist ivuxolimab. Receptors originate from an adult with an advanced solid tumor such as melanoma, head and neck, liver or kidney cancer.

This clone was seen only once. This sequence joins TRBV10-1 and TRBJ2-3; no clear D gene. CDR3 size: 16 residues. V was trimmed by 0 bases and J by 5 bases, leaving 15 bases between them. From germline, CDR1 is WNHNN and CDR2 SYGVQD (reference sequence). The CDR3 DNA follows: TGCGCCAGCAGTGAGTCGTGGAGACGCTCCGGAGATACGCAGTATTTT. This encodes CASSESWRRSGDTQYF.

The chain employs TRBV19 and TRBJ2-2; 8 bases match TRBD2. The CDR3 consists of 19 residues. Germline V lookup: CDR1 LNHDA, CDR2 SQIVND (reference sequence). V trimming: 2 bases; J trimming: 8 bases; junction bases outside the gene matches: 19. CDR3: CASSISRLTTTSVPGELFF. The CDR3 DNA follows: TGTGCCAGTAGTATATCACGGTTAACAACGACTAGCGTTCCGGGGGAGCTGTTTTTT.

V usage is TRBV19 and J usage is TRBJ2-2; D unresolved. The CDR3 sequence is 13 residues long. CDR1 and CDR2 (germline): LNHDA, SQIVND (reference sequence). V lost 4 bases to trimming and J lost 5 bases, with 8 bases between them. CDR3 bases: TGTGCCAGTAGTACACCCGGGACCGGGGAGCTGTTTTTT. Protein sequence: CASSTPGTGELFF.

The CDR3 nucleotides read TGTGCCAGCAGCTTAGCTCGGAACATGAACACTGAAGCTTTCTTT. As protein: CASSLARNMNTEAFF. This chain links TRBV7-2 with TRBJ1-1; no clear D. This CDR3 has 15 residues. Germline V gene lookup returns CDR1 SGHTA and CDR2 FQGNSA. Trimming stripped 0 bases from V and 0 bases from J, with 8 bases between.

The rearrangement joins TRBV6-5 to TRBJ1-5, with 9 positions matching TRBD1. Germline V gives CDR1 MNHEY, CDR2 SVGAGI. The J segment lost 2 bases and the V segment lost 5 bases, leaving 4 bases of the junction unmatched. The CDR3 is 15 amino acids. CDR3: CASSLQGAGNQPQHF. For the CDR3, the DNA is TGTGCCAGCAGTCTACAGGGGGCTGGCAATCAGCCCCAGCATTTT.

V usage is TRBV30 and J usage is TRBJ1-5; D not resolved. From germline, CDR1 is GTSNPN and CDR2 SVGIG (reference sequence). Trimming took 0 bases from V and 7 from J, leaving 10 bases between them. The CDR3 extends over 13 amino acids. The CDR3 region is CAWSVDGSQPQHF. The CDR3 nucleotides are TGTGCCTGGAGTGTAGACGGTAGCCAGCCCCAGCATTTT.

The genes are TRBV30 and TRBJ2-6, with D possibly matching TRBD1 (5 bases). This CDR3 is 18 amino acids long. Trimming stripped 4 bases from V and 0 bases from J, with 19 bases between. CDR1 and CDR2 from the germline V gene are GTSNPN and SVGIG (reference sequence). The CDR3 sequence: CAWNPGGRVYSGANVLTF. The CDR3 coding sequence is TGTGCCTGGAACCCGGGTGGCAGGGTTTACTCTGGGGCCAACGTCCTGACTTTC.

The CDR3 is CATSRGGTGAREQYF. The CDR3 coding sequence is TGTGCCACCAGCAGAGGGGGGACAGGGGCCCGCGAGCAGTACTTC. The chain carries TRBV15 and TRBJ2-7; 10 positions match TRBD1. Germline V gives CDR1 LNHNV, CDR2 YYDKDF (reference sequence). The CDR3 extends over 15 amino acids. Unmatched junction bases numbered 6, after V lost 1 base and J lost 6 bases.

The chain combines TRBV7-9 with TRBJ2-1; D may match TRBD1 or TRBD2 (6 bases each). The CDR3 covers 17 residues. The germline V gene has CDR1 SEHNR and CDR2 FQNEAQ (reference sequence). Trimming pared 7 bases from V and 0 bases from J, leaving 19 bases between. The CDR3 DNA reads as TGTGCCAGCACCCCAGGTTCGGGGGCCCTCTCCTACAATGAGCAGTTCTTC. Translating gives CASTPGSGALSYNEQFF.

The chain carries TRBV7-2 and TRBJ2-7; 9 nucleotides agree with TRBD2. Trimming took 4 bases from V and 0 from J; bases not matched to a gene: 13. Germline V gene lookup returns CDR1 SGHTA and CDR2 FQGNSA. The CDR3 is 18 amino acids. The CDR3 bases are TGTGCCAGCAGCTCTGGCCTCAGACTAGCGGAAAGCTCCTACGAGCAGTACTTC. Its protein is CASSSGLRLAESSYEQYF.

The chain joins TRBV4-3 to TRBJ2-2; 12 bases map to TRBD2. V lost 1 base, J lost 4 bases, and 1 base stayed unmatched. The length of the CDR3 is 16 residues. CDR1 and CDR2 (germline): LGHNA, YSLEER. The CDR3 coding sequence is TGCGCCAGCAGCCAAGGGACTAGCGGGGCCACCGGGGAGCTGTTTTTT. Its protein is CASSQGTSGATGELFF.

J is TRBJ1-1 and V is TRBV10-3; D is unresolved. The germline gives CDR1 ENHRY, CDR2 SYGVKD. This CDR3 has 11 residues. The V end was cut by 8 bases, the J end by 4 bases, with 8 bases between. In nucleotides, the CDR3 is TGTGCCATCGCCCGGGGCACTGAAGCTTTCTTT. This encodes CAIARGTEAFF.

This clone was recorded only once. The V gene is TRBV19, the J gene TRBJ1-2; 7 nucleotides line up with TRBD1. The CDR3 extends over 14 amino acids. Germline loops: CDR1 LNHDA, CDR2 SQIVND (reference sequence). The V segment lost 9 bases and the J segment 4 bases; nucleotides outside the gene matches: 11. The CDR3 protein is CASIRQGGSYGYTF. CDR3 coding DNA: TGTGCCAGCATTAGACAGGGAGGAAGCTATGGCTACACCTTC. Looking up the rest from reference TRBV19 and TRBJ1-2 gives the full variable domain: DGGITQSPKYLFRKEGQNVTLSCEQNLNHDAMYWYRQDPGQGLRLIYYSQIVNDFQKGDIAEGYSVSREKKESFPLTVTSAQKNPTAFYLCASIRQGGSYGYTFGSGTRLTVV.

This chain connects TRBV6-6 to TRBJ2-1, with TRBD2 identical over 7 bases. CDR3 size: 15 residues. J lost 8 bases, V lost 6 bases, and 13 bases had no gene match. Germline CDR1 is MNHNY and CDR2 is SVGAGI (reference sequence). In nucleotides, the CDR3 is TGTGCCAGCAGCCCTCAAGGCGGGAGTGTCGATGAGCAGTTCTTC. Amino acid sequence: CASSPQGGSVDEQFF.

The rearrangement joins TRBV2 to TRBJ1-6; unclear D gene. This CDR3 is built from 12 residues. The germline V gene has CDR1 SNHLY and CDR2 FYNNEI. Trimming shortened V by 6 bases and J by 7 bases, and 7 bases separated the two germline ends. The CDR3 loop reads CASRGENSPLHF. The CDR3, as DNA: TGTGCCAGCAGGGGAGAGAATTCACCCCTCCACTTT.

The rearrangement links TRBV6-5 to TRBJ2-7; 7 bases match TRBD1. Germline values: CDR1 MNHEY, CDR2 SVGAGI. The CDR3 is made up of 15 amino acids. The J segment lost 0 bases and the V segment lost 6 bases, leaving 8 bases of the junction unmatched. CDR3 DNA: TGTGCCAGCAGGGCGACAGGGCGTCCCTCCTACGAGCAGTACTTC. Encoded protein: CASRATGRPSYEQYF.

This clone was found once. The rearrangement uses TRBV5-1 and TRBJ2-5; 7 bases are a match to TRBD2. V lost 7 bases to trimming and J lost 4 bases; unmatched junction nucleotides: 7. Per the germline V gene, CDR1 is SGHRS and CDR2 is YFSETQ. This CDR3 comprises 13 residues. The CDR3 here is CASDAGVGETQYF. DNA for the CDR3: TGCGCCAGCGATGCGGGAGTAGGAGAGACCCAGTACTTC.

In this sample, this clone turned up once. The rearrangement links TRBV11-3 to TRBJ2-2; possibly TRBD1 for D (5 bases). The CDR3 extends over 16 amino acids. Germline V gene sequence: CDR1 SGHNT, CDR2 YENEEA. V lost 1 base and J lost 1, with 10 bases in between. This chain's CDR3 is CASSLGQIWNTGELFF. The CDR3 nucleotides are TGTGCCAGCAGCTTAGGACAGATATGGAACACCGGGGAGCTGTTTTTT.

This clone was observed once. The chain uses TRBV7-2 and TRBJ1-1; TRBD1 is a possible D gene (5 bases). This CDR3 is built from 15 residues. Germline CDR1 and CDR2: SGHTA and FQGNSA. V was shortened by 3 bases and J by 3 bases, with 14 bases between the two germline ends. DNA of the CDR3: TGTGCCAGCAGCTTGGGAGGCAGGGCGGACACTGAAGCTTTCTTT. Its translation is CASSLGGRADTEAFF. The whole variable domain, filled in from reference TRBV7-2 and TRBJ1-1, reads GAGVSQSPSNKVTEKGKDVELRCDPISGHTALYWYRQSLGQGLEFLIYFQGNSAPDKSGLPSDRFSAERTGGSVSTLTIQRTQQEDSAVYLCASSLGGRADTEAFFGQGTRLTVV.

The rearrangement uses TRBV5-8 and TRBJ2-6; D uncertain. Germline loops: CDR1 SGHTS, CDR2 YDEGEE. This CDR3 is built from 17 residues. Trimming cost V 3 bases and J 0 bases, with 13 bases left between them. CDR3 sequence reads: CASSSRYSYSGANVLTF. The DNA for the CDR3 is TGTGCCAGCAGCTCTCGATACAGTTACTCTGGGGCCAACGTCCTGACTTTC.

V usage is TRBV10-1 and J usage is TRBJ2-1; TRBD2 matches 11 bases. The CDR3 has 16 residues. J was trimmed by 6 bases and V by 5 bases; bases with no gene match: 9. From germline, CDR1 is WNHNN and CDR2 SYGVQD (reference sequence). The CDR3 spells CASSPFTSGSSNEQFF. CDR3 DNA sequence: TGCGCCAGCAGTCCATTCACTAGCGGGAGTTCCAATGAGCAGTTCTTC.

The rearrangement links TRBV9 to TRBJ1-2; tentatively, D is TRBD1 (5 bases). V was cut by 7 bases and J by 8 bases, with 18 bases left in between. Germline assignment: CDR1 SGDLS and CDR2 YYNGEE. This CDR3 spans 13 amino acids. CDR3: CASRGTMQSGYTF. The CDR3 DNA reads TGTGCCAGCCGCGGGACGATGCAGTCCGGCTACACCTTC. Full variable domain (missing parts from reference TRBV9 and TRBJ1-2): DSGVTQTPKHLITATGQRVTLRCSPRSGDLSVYWYQQSLDQGLQFLIQYYNGEERAKGNILERFSAQQFPDLHSELNLSSLELGDSALYFCASRGTMQSGYTFGSGTRLTVV.

This sequence joins TRBV5-1 and TRBJ2-2; D is unresolved. The CDR3 runs to 15 residues. The V end lost 0 bases, the J end lost 6 bases, and 12 bases lay between the germline ends. In germline, CDR1 is SGHRS, CDR2 YFSETQ. This chain's CDR3 is CASSLDLQTPGELFF. The CDR3 DNA sequence: TGCGCCAGCAGCTTGGATCTCCAGACTCCCGGGGAGCTGTTTTTT.

The chain couples TRBV18 to TRBJ2-7; D remains unclear. Germline-derived CDR1 and CDR2 are KGHSH and LQKENI. V dropped 1 base and J dropped 0 bases, with 4 bases sitting between them. The CDR3 runs 13 residues. The CDR3 nucleotides read TGTGCCAGCTCACCACAAGCCTCCTACGAGCAGTACTTC. Residues: CASSPQASYEQYF.

The chain employs TRBV7-2 and TRBJ1-2; a weak D match, TRBD1 (6 bases). The CDR3 length is 13 residues. The V and J ends lost 7 bases and 6 bases respectively, with 15 bases between them. Germline CDR1 reads SGHTA; CDR2 reads FQGNSA. CDR3 loop: CASTPGAGDGYTF. The CDR3 nucleotides read TGTGCCAGCACCCCGGGGGCGGGGGATGGCTACACCTTC.

In DNA form, the CDR3 reads TGTGCCACCAGCTCCCACTCTGGGGCCAACGTCCTGACTTTC. Amino acids: CATSSHSGANVLTF. The chain has TRBV15 and TRBJ2-6; the D is unclear. V dropped 5 bases and J dropped 0 bases, with 5 bases sitting between them. This CDR3 has 14 residues. Germline values: CDR1 LNHNV, CDR2 YYDKDF (reference sequence). Together with reference TRBV15 and TRBJ2-6, the CDR3 gives the full variable domain: DAMVIQNPRYQVTQFGKPVTLSCSQTLNHNVMYWYQQKSSQAPKLLFHYYDKDFNNEADTPDNFQSRRPNTSFCFLDIRSPGLGDTAMYLCATSSHSGANVLTFGAGSRLTVL.

The chain is built from TRBV7-2 and TRBJ2-7; D remains unclear. The germline V gene encodes CDR1 SGHTA and CDR2 FQGNSA. Trimming shortened V by 5 bases and J by 4 bases, and 18 bases separated the two germline ends. This CDR3 spans 15 amino acids. The DNA for the CDR3 is TGTGCCAGCAGCCACAACGGGCGGAACGGTTACGAGCAGTACTTC. Amino acid sequence: CASSHNGRNGYEQYF.

The J gene is TRBJ1-4, the V gene TRBV5-4; tentatively, D is TRBD1 (6 bases). Germline CDR1 reads SGHNT; CDR2 reads YYREEE (reference sequence). With 1 base removed from V and 5 bases from J, the gap between germline ends came to 15 bases. This CDR3 spans 16 amino acids. CDR3 bases: TGTGCCAGCAGCTTGAGGCAGACAGGAGCAAATGAAAAACTGTTTTTT. Translated: CASSLRQTGANEKLFF.

The chain is built from TRBV7-2 and TRBJ2-1; 8 bases are a match to TRBD2. After removal of 6 bases from V and 0 bases from J, the junction contained 7 bases not matched to a gene. This CDR3 contains 16 residues. Germline V gene sequence: CDR1 SGHTA, CDR2 FQGNSA. The CDR3 DNA follows: TGTGCCAGCAGTCCGACTAGCGACAGCTCCTACAATGAGCAGTTCTTC. It yields the protein CASSPTSDSSYNEQFF.

The J gene is TRBJ1-3, the V gene TRBV28; 9 positions match TRBD1. The CDR3 is made up of 15 amino acids. V lost 2 bases to trimming and J lost 2 bases; unmatched junction nucleotides: 1. Germline assignment: CDR1 MDHEN and CDR2 SYDVKM. The CDR3 loop is CASSLNRGPGNTIYF. CDR3 nucleotide sequence: TGTGCCAGCAGTTTAAACAGGGGGCCTGGAAACACCATATATTTT.

The genes are TRBV5-6 and TRBJ2-7, with D perhaps assigned TRBD1 or TRBD2 (6 bases each). Per the germline V gene, CDR1 is SGHDT and CDR2 is YYEEEE. The CDR3 is 15 amino acids. Trimming took 4 bases from V and 1 from J, leaving 15 bases between them. The CDR3 nucleotides are TGTGCCAGCAGCCGCCCGGGGGCTCAATCCTACGAGCAGTACTTC. Translation: CASSRPGAQSYEQYF. Full variable domain (outside the CDR3, taken from reference TRBV5-6 and TRBJ2-7): DAGVTQSPTHLIKTRGQQVTLRCSPKSGHDTVSWYQQALGQGPQFIFQYYEEEERQRGNFPDRFSGHQFPNYSSELNVNALLLGDSALYLCASSRPGAQSYEQYFGPGTRLTVT.